This T cell receptor beta chain was identified in a study of cytomegalovirus exposure and HLA in healthy donors. The PCR used 60 Vbeta and 13 Jbeta primers. Profiling relied on immunoSEQ multiplex PCR, and the TCRdb table lists in-frame clones only, not all of them. The table lists 150,000 or so clones, roughly 80% of them singletons. Germline loops: CDR1 SGHRS, CDR2 YFSETQ. The CDR3 extends over 12 amino acids. V dropped 0 bases and J dropped 9 bases, with 9 bases sitting between them. This receptor was obtained from a female donor in good health and CMV-seronegative. The sample consisted of PBMCs. The rearrangement joins TRBV5-1 to TRBJ1-2; no reliable D call. CDR3 bases: TGCGCCAGCAGCTTGGACGTACAAAGCTACACCTTC. Translating gives CASSLDVQSYTF.